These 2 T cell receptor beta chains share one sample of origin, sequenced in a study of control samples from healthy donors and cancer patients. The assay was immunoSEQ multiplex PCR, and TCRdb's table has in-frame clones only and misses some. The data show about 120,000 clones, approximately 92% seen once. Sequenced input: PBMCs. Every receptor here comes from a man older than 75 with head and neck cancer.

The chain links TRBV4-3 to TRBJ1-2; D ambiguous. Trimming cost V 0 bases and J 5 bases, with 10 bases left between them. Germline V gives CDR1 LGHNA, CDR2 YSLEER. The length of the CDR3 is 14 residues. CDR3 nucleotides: TGCGCCAGCAGCCAAGACGATGGATTGTATGGCTACACCTTC. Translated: CASSQDDGLYGYTF.

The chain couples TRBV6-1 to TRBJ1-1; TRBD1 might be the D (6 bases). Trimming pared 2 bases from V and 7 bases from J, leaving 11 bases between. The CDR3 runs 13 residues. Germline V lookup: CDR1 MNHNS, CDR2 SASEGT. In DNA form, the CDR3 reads TGTGCCAGCAGTGAAAAGGGGGAGGGTGAAGCTTTCTTT. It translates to CASSEKGEGEAFF.